Here is one T cell receptor (beta chain) with its context. The sample originates from a study of blood T cell repertoires in COVID-19. In the study overall: Researchers got acute and convalescent COVID-19 samples from the United States, Italy and Spain.

Repertoires were generated with immunoSEQ multiplex PCR, while TCRdb's copy carries only in-frame clones and drops some. This table holds about 200,000 clones, 75% to 85% found once. Source material: peripheral blood. The TCR was taken from a woman between 35 and 50 years old with COVID-19, enrolled during active disease.

The CDR3 loop is CASSQGQMYTGELFF. CDR3 nucleotide sequence: TGTGCCAGCAGCCAGGGACAGATGTACACCGGGGAGCTGTTTTTT. The chain joins TRBV11-3 to TRBJ2-2; 7 bases align to TRBD1. From germline, CDR1 is SGHNT and CDR2 YENEEA. The ends lost 5 bases at V and 3 bases at J; junction bases unmatched: 6. The CDR3 loop spans 15 amino acids. The variable domain in full, completed from reference TRBV11-3 and TRBJ2-2, reads EAGVVQSPRYKIIEKKQPVAFWCNPISGHNTLYWYLQNLGQGPELLIRYENEEAVDDSQLPKDRFSAERLKGVDSTLKIQPAELGDSAVYLCASSQGQMYTGELFFGEGSRLTVL.